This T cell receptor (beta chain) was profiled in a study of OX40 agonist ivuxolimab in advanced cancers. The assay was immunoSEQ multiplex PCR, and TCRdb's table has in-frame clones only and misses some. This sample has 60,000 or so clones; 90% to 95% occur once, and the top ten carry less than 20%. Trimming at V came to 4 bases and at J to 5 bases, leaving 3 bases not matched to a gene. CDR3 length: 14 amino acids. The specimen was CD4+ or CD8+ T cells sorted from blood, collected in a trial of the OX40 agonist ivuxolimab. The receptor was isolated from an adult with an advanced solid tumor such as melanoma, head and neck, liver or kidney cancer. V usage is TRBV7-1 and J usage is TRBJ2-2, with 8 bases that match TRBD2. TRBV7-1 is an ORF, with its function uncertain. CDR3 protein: CASSLSGSTGELFF. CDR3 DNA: TGTGCCAGCAGCTTAAGCGGGAGTACCGGGGAGCTGTTTTTT.